A single sample is the source of the 2 T cell receptor beta chains below, sequenced in a study of neoadjuvant anti-PD-1 for oral cavity cancer. Clones were read by immunoSEQ multiplex PCR, and TCRdb kept only the in-frame ones, dropping some. Altogether some 14,000 clones are present, approximately 69% being singletons, with the ten largest covering less than 3.5%. Stated time point: after neoadjuvant nivolumab, at surgical resection. The sample consisted of PBMCs, taken after nivolumab (anti-PD-1) treatment. The receptors come from a person between 40 and 79 years old with oral cavity squamous cell carcinoma.

The rearrangement links TRBV4-2 to TRBJ2-7, with D possibly being TRBD2 (5 bases). The germline V and J ends were trimmed by 0 bases and 3 bases, with 12 bases remaining between them. Germline CDR1 reads LGHNA; CDR2 reads YNFKEQ. The CDR3 consists of 15 residues. In nucleotides, the CDR3 is TGTGCCAGCAGCCAAGATTTGAGGGTTCACTACGAGCAGTACTTC. This encodes CASSQDLRVHYEQYF.

This clone is a singleton in its sample. The rearrangement links TRBV10-3 to TRBJ2-2, with TRBD1 identical over 8 bases. The CDR3 sequence is 14 residues long. The germline V gene has CDR1 ENHRY and CDR2 SYGVKD. V lost 11 bases and J lost 1; bases outside the gene matches: 6. The CDR3 nucleotides are TGTGCCGTATCCGGGACAGGGAACACCGGGGAGCTGTTTTTT. Translating gives CAVSGTGNTGELFF.